This T cell receptor (beta chain) was captured by sequencing in a study of T cell repertoires in cytomegalovirus infection. At the level of the study: From public TCR beta signatures came an indication of both CMV infection and matching HLA type.

Germline-derived CDR1 and CDR2 are SGHKS and YYEKEE (reference sequence). Deletions cut 1 base from V and 4 bases from J, with 15 bases between. This CDR3 has 15 residues. Study-wide points: Dominating the ex vivo response were HLA-C-restricted CMV-specific TCR beta clonotypes.

In this sample, this clonotype turned up many times. Its antigen is currently unknown. TCRdb itself ran the reads through MiXCR, one entry per CDR3 protein. The sample includes about 130,000 distinct CDR3 sequences, 8% to 9% seen only once; the top ten take 10%. This clonotype was obtained from a human donor in good health (CMV status not recorded). Some clones in this sample may be carry-over from other donors' samples. The specimen sequenced was PBMCs. The chain is built from TRBV5-5 and TRBJ2-7, with TRBD2 as a possible D gene (5 bases). The CDR3 region is CASSLFFGEKYEQYF. The CDR3 bases are TGTGCCAGCAGCTTGTTTTTTGGGGAGAAATACGAGCAGTACTTC.